This TCR beta chain was captured by sequencing in a study of blood T cell repertoires in COVID-19. V dropped 2 bases and J dropped 3 bases, with 9 bases sitting between them. The germline V gene encodes CDR1 LGHDT and CDR2 YNNKEL (reference sequence). CDR3 length: 14 residues. Here immunoSEQ multiplex PCR was the method, and the copy in TCRdb shows in-frame clones only, minus some. Of over 200,000 clones listed, roughly 86% were seen once; the top ten hold 3.5% to 4%. This clone was picked up a small number of times. The sample taken for sequencing was PBMCs or T cells enriched from blood (not recorded which). The rearrangement uses TRBV3-1 (or the pseudogene TRBV3-2) and TRBJ2-3; no firm D call. This TCR was recovered from a woman in her thirties with acute COVID-19. CDR3 region: CASSQQTSTDTQYF. In DNA, the CDR3 is TGTGCCAGCAGCCAACAAACGAGTACAGATACGCAGTATTTT.